This TCR beta chain was found in a study of blood T cell repertoires in COVID-19. About the research overall: Donors in the United States, Italy and Spain gave samples during acute or convalescent COVID-19.

TCRdb's copy holds only in-frame clones and misses some; the assay was immunoSEQ multiplex PCR. This table holds 250,000 to 300,000 clones, about 82% found once. The CDR3 is 17 residues long. Germline V gene lookup returns CDR1 SNHLY and CDR2 FYNNEI. The germline V and J ends were trimmed by 6 bases and 0 bases, with 18 bases remaining between them. The clonotype was recovered from a middle-aged man with active or convalescent COVID-19. Sequencing was carried out using peripheral blood. This chain joins TRBV2 and TRBJ1-5, with D unresolved. The CDR3 sequence is CASSLDSGVYSNQPQHF. For the CDR3, the DNA is TGTGCCAGCAGCCTTGATTCCGGGGTTTATAGCAATCAGCCCCAGCATTTT. Together with reference TRBV2 and TRBJ1-5, the CDR3 gives the full variable domain: EPEVTQTPSHQVTQMGQEVILRCVPISNHLYFYWYRQILGQKVEFLVSFYNNEISEKSEIFDDQFSVERPDGSNFTLKIRSTKLEDSAMYFCASSLDSGVYSNQPQHFGDGTRLSIL.